Listed here are 7 T cell receptor beta chains from one sample, sequenced in a study of vaccination effects on CD4 cells after COVID-19. Pools of viral peptides were used by the ViraFEST assay to expand antigen-specific CD4+ T cells ahead of sequencing. Between days 9 and 11 of culture, CD4+ T cells were separated out. Two-dose vaccination with either BNT162b2 or mRNA-1273 was given to the participants. The protocol was immunoSEQ multiplex PCR, while the TCRdb copy is restricted to in-frame clones and leaves out a portion. There are some 17,000 clones in the sample; approximately 70% occur only once, and 9% lies in the top ten. These receptors' targets are unknown. Material: CD4+ T cells from PBMCs cultured with SARS-CoV-2 spike peptides, obtained after COVID-19 vaccination. These receptors all come from a human donor who received a COVID-19 vaccine.

This clone was picked up a small number of times. The V gene is TRBV27, the J gene TRBJ1-5; 8 bases fit TRBD1. Germline CDR1 MNHEY, CDR2 SMNVEV (reference sequence). V trimming: 3 bases; J trimming: 6 bases; junction bases outside the gene matches: 7. The CDR3 is 15 residues long. In nucleotides, the CDR3 is TGTGCCAGCAGTTTTCAGGGGGCGCTGGGTCAGCCCCAGCATTTT. Translation gives CASSFQGALGQPQHF.

The genes are TRBV6-6 and TRBJ1-1; the match to TRBD1 covers 9 bases. Germline loops: CDR1 MNHNY, CDR2 SVGAGI (reference sequence). V shed 8 bases and J 0 bases; nucleotides not matched to a gene: 1. The CDR3 is made up of 13 amino acids. DNA for the CDR3: TGTGCCAGCCGGACAGGGGTGAACACTGAAGCTTTCTTT. Residues: CASRTGVNTEAFF.

This chain uses TRBV2 with TRBJ1-2; D is unresolved. V dropped 3 bases and J dropped 5 bases, with 10 bases sitting between them. The CDR3 runs 13 residues. Per germline, CDR1 SNHLY and CDR2 FYNNEI. This CDR3 reads CASSDSGRYGYTF. CDR3 in DNA: TGTGCCAGCAGTGACAGTGGGAGATATGGCTACACCTTC. Using reference TRBV2 and TRBJ1-2 for the parts outside the CDR3, the full variable domain is EPEVTQTPSHQVTQMGQEVILRCVPISNHLYFYWYRQILGQKVEFLVSFYNNEISEKSEIFDDQFSVERPDGSNFTLKIRSTKLEDSAMYFCASSDSGRYGYTFGSGTRLTVV.

The chain carries TRBV13 and TRBJ2-2, with D possibly matching TRBD2 (7 bases). The ends were cut back, 2 bases at V and 5 bases at J, with 21 bases in the middle. CDR1 is PRHDT and CDR2 is FYEKMQ in the germline V gene (reference sequence). The CDR3 has 18 residues. The CDR3: CASSLSMGGGAQTGELFF. CDR3 sequence (DNA): TGTGCCAGCAGCTTATCGATGGGGGGGGGCGCCCAGACCGGGGAGCTGTTTTTT.

The chain couples TRBV10-2 to TRBJ1-2, with TRBD1 identical over 9 bases. The CDR3 loop spans 15 amino acids. Germline CDR1 and CDR2: WSHSY and SAAADI. The V gene end was trimmed by 4 bases and the J gene end by 8 bases; junction bases not matched to a gene: 11. The CDR3 region is CASSGGQGRLGGYTF. The CDR3 DNA is TGCGCCAGCAGTGGTGGACAGGGGAGGCTCGGCGGCTACACCTTC.

The chain couples TRBV5-1 to TRBJ2-5; 9 bases are shared with TRBD1. With 4 bases clipped from V and 5 bases from J, the junction kept 9 bases outside the gene matches. This CDR3 is built from 15 residues. CDR1 SGHRS and CDR2 YFSETQ come from the germline V gene. The CDR3 reads CASSQTTGGAETQYF. The CDR3 nucleotides read TGCGCCAGCAGCCAAACAACAGGGGGCGCGGAGACCCAGTACTTC. The whole variable domain, remainder taken from reference TRBV5-1 and TRBJ2-5, is KAGVTQTPRYLIKTRGQQVTLSCSPISGHRSVSWYQQTPGQGLQFLFEYFSETQRNKGNFPGRFSGRQFSNSRSEMNVSTLELGDSALYLCASSQTTGGAETQYFGPGTRLLVL.

This clone is deemed medium-sized. CDR3 coding DNA: TGCGCCAGCAGACAACAGGGGACCTCGTCGGGGACTTTCTTT. Protein product: CASRQQGTSSGTFF. The rearrangement uses TRBV4-3 and TRBJ1-1; TRBD1 matches 7 bases. The CDR3 length is 14 residues. V shed 6 bases, J shed 12 bases, and the junction held 16 bases outside the gene matches. Germline V gene sequence: CDR1 LGHNA, CDR2 YSLEER.